These T cell receptor beta chains were read from a single sample in a study of T-cell memory formation after mild COVID-19. TCRdb itself ran the 5' RACE reads through MiXCR, one entry per CDR3 protein. The top ten hold over 20% of the sample, which has 380,000 or so distinct CDR3 sequences, roughly 15% seen once. Material: PBMCs or a T cell subset sorted from them (not recorded which). The origin of the receptors is a man younger than 35 who had mild COVID-19 (a few samples of this study predate the infection). Cell type and time point are not known. The CDR3 runs from the conserved cysteine through the conserved F or W. A D gene is named only where the DNA matches it firmly. Part of the rows lack a size; the others show once, few, many or a class for expanded clones.

clone size,D gene,J gene,V gene,CDR3 DNA,CDR3 protein
many,-,TRBJ1-2,TRBV11-2,TGTGCCAGCAGCTTATTATCCCCCCGGACAGCCAACTATGGCTACACCTTC,CASSLLSPRTANYGYTF
few,-,TRBJ2-1,TRBV9,TGTGCCAGCAGCCTTAGAGTAGGGGCCAATGAGCAGTTCTTC,CASSLRVGANEQFF
-,TRBD2,TRBJ2-3,TRBV7-9,TGTGCCAGCAGCCCGCCGTGGGCTAGCGGGGGGACCAGCACAGATACGCAGTATTTT,CASSPPWASGGTSTDTQYF
many,-,TRBJ2-3,TRBV5-1,TGCGCCAGCAGCCAACGTCGTGCGGCGGGGGCGAGCACAGATACGCAGTATTTT,CASSQRRAAGASTDTQYF
few,-,TRBJ1-3,TRBV4-3,TGCGCCAGCAGCCAAGTCTCCCCGGGGGGGAGCGATGCTGGAAACACCATATATTTT,CASSQVSPGGSDAGNTIYF
few,TRBD1,TRBJ2-7,TRBV4-1,TGCGCCAGCAGCCAACAAAGGGGGCCCTCCTACGAGCAGTACTTC,CASSQQRGPSYEQYF
many,-,TRBJ2-7,TRBV2,TGTGCCATCTGGTTTACCCCCTACGAGCAGTACTTC,CAIWFTPYEQYF
few,-,TRBJ2-1,TRBV12-3/TRBV12-4,TGTGCCAGCAGTTTCGTAGGTGAGCAGTTCTTC,CASSFVGEQFF
few,-,TRBJ2-1,TRBV5-1,TGCGCCAGCAGCCCACTAGGGAACAATGAGCAGTTCTTC,CASSPLGNNEQFF
many,TRBD2,TRBJ2-1,TRBV4-2,TGTGCCAGCAGCCAAGAGGGGGGGTTAGCCCCCACGTCTTTGTTCTTC,CASSQEGGLAPTSLFF
-,TRBD2,TRBJ2-1,TRBV9,TGTGCCAGCAGCGTAGCGGGGGGGCCGAGGTCCTACAATGAGCAGTTCTTC,CASSVAGGPRSYNEQFF
few,TRBD1,TRBJ1-2,TRBV6-1,TGTGCCAGCAGTGAAAGACAGGGTGGATATGGCTACACCTTC,CASSERQGGYGYTF
few,-,TRBJ1-2,TRBV20-1,TGCAGTGCTAGTCCCGGCTTTAACTATGGCTACACCTTC,CSASPGFNYGYTF
-,-,TRBJ1-5,TRBV7-8,TGTGCCAGCAGCCGGGGCAGGGGAACGGATCAGCCCCAGCATTTT,CASSRGRGTDQPQHF
-,TRBD1,TRBJ2-2,TRBV19,TGTGCCAGTATCCCCGACAGGGGGCACACCGGGGAGCTGTTTTTT,CASIPDRGHTGELFF
few,-,TRBJ2-1,TRBV25-1,TGTGCCAGCAGTGGCAGTTGGGGGAATGAGCAGTTCTTC,CASSGSWGNEQFF
-,TRBD1,TRBJ1-2,TRBV12-3/TRBV12-4,TGTGCCAGCAGTCCGGACTATGGGACAGAAGGAGGCTACACCTTC,CASSPDYGTEGGYTF
many,-,TRBJ2-3,TRBV27,TGTGCCAGCAGTTTTTATGCCCCGCCAGGGGATACGCAGTATTTT,CASSFYAPPGDTQYF
many,-,TRBJ2-7,TRBV5-1,TGCGCCAGCAGCACTCCATGGGGGCTCAGCTCCTACGAGCAGTACTTC,CASSTPWGLSSYEQYF
-,TRBD2,TRBJ2-1,TRBV6-4,TGTGCCAGCAGTGACGACTCCGATCGGGGGGGTGAGCAGTTCTTC,CASSDDSDRGGEQFF
-,-,TRBJ2-2,TRBV4-2,TGTGCCAGCAGCCAAGTCGCGCGGGGCACGGGGGAGCTGTTTTTT,CASSQVARGTGELFF
few,-,TRBJ2-3,TRBV25-1,TGTGCCAGCAGTGAATATCCCAGCACAGATACGCAGTATTTT,CASSEYPSTDTQYF
-,-,TRBJ2-3,TRBV12-3/TRBV12-4,TGTGCCAGCGGACAAACAGGGTCGAGCACAGATACGCAGTATTTT,CASGQTGSSTDTQYF
few,-,TRBJ2-2,TRBV27,TGTGCCAGCACCCTGGCAGGGTATGGCGGGGAGCTGTTTTTT,CASTLAGYGGELFF
few,-,TRBJ1-4,TRBV20-1,TGCAGTGCTAGAGATGGACTTAATACTAATGAAAAACTGTTTTTT,CSARDGLNTNEKLFF
-,TRBD1,TRBJ1-6,TRBV28,TGTGCCAGCAGTGTACAGGGGTTAGGTAATTCACCCCTCCACTTT,CASSVQGLGNSPLHF
-,-,TRBJ2-2,TRBV20-1,TGCAGTGCTAGATCCTCCCAGAACACCGGGGAGCTGTTTTTT,CSARSSQNTGELFF
many,-,TRBJ2-1,TRBV7-6,TGTGCCAGCAGCTTAGGGCTAGTCAATGAGCAGTTCTTC,CASSLGLVNEQFF
few,-,TRBJ2-3,TRBV7-9,TGTGCCAGCAGCCTTGATGGGTACAGGGCCTTCCCAGATACGCAGTATTTT,CASSLDGYRAFPDTQYF
many,TRBD2,TRBJ2-5,TRBV7-9,TGTGCCAGCAGCGGGGGGACTAGCGGAGAGACCCAGTACTTC,CASSGGTSGETQYF
few,-,TRBJ2-3,TRBV4-1,TGCGCCAGCAGCCATGCTACAGATACGCAGTATTTT,CASSHATDTQYF
-,-,TRBJ2-6,TRBV5-4,TGTGCCAGCAGCTTGGCAGTTGCCGGGGCCAACGTCCTGACTTTC,CASSLAVAGANVLTF
many,-,TRBJ2-1,TRBV29-1,TGCAGCGTTGAGATTATCGACAATGAGCAGTTCTTC,CSVEIIDNEQFF
-,TRBD1,TRBJ2-6,TRBV5-1,TGCGCCAGCAGCTTCGGGACAGGTTCATCTGGGGCCAACGTCCTGACTTTC,CASSFGTGSSGANVLTF
-,TRBD2,TRBJ2-1,TRBV4-1,TGCGCCAGCAGCCAAGTGATTAGCGGGGGGGAAGATGAGCAGTTCTTC,CASSQVISGGEDEQFF
-,TRBD1,TRBJ1-5,TRBV6-2/TRBV6-3,TGTGCCAGCAGGCTTGGACAGGGGATATATCCCCAGCATTTT,CASRLGQGIYPQHF
few,-,TRBJ2-5,TRBV5-1,TGCGCCAGCAGCTCCCAGCAGCAGCGTCGGACCCAGTACTTC,CASSSQQQRRTQYF
few,TRBD2,TRBJ2-3,TRBV20-1,TGCAGTGCTAGAGCCCTACTAGCGGGGAAGCCTAGCACAGATACGCAGTATTTT,CSARALLAGKPSTDTQYF
-,-,TRBJ2-3,TRBV10-3,TGTGCCATCAGTGAGGCCAGGACCACAGATACGCAGTATTTT,CAISEARTTDTQYF
-,-,TRBJ1-1,TRBV9,TGTGCCAGCAGCTTAGAGACAGGATTGAACACTGAAGCTTTCTTT,CASSLETGLNTEAFF
-,-,TRBJ2-3,TRBV10-3,TGTGCCATGCCGGGGCCGCAGTATTTT,CAMPGPQYF
-,-,TRBJ2-3,TRBV6-2/TRBV6-3,TGTGCCAGCCGGAGGGGGCCAGATACGCAGTATTTT,CASRRGPDTQYF
-,TRBD1,TRBJ1-6,TRBV7-2,TGTGCCAGCAGCCCCCGGACAGGGCGTTCACCCCTCCACTTT,CASSPRTGRSPLHF
-,-,TRBJ2-1,TRBV12-5,TGTGCTAGTGGCGGGGGATCCTACAATGAGCAGTTCTTC,CASGGGSYNEQFF
-,-,TRBJ1-1,TRBV27,TGTGCCAGCAGCCACGACAGGCGCAACACTGAAGCTTTCTTT,CASSHDRRNTEAFF
-,-,TRBJ2-5,TRBV30,TGTGCCTGGAGCTCCGACAGTGTTCAAGAGACCCAGTACTTC,CAWSSDSVQETQYF
few,TRBD2,TRBJ2-6,TRBV6-1,TGTGCCAGCATGTTCTGGCGGGGGGGCTCTGGGGCCAACGTCCTGACTTTC,CASMFWRGGSGANVLTF
many,-,TRBJ1-1,TRBV5-1,TGCGCCAGCAGCTTGCAGAGATACACTGAAGCTTTCTTT,CASSLQRYTEAFF
few,-,TRBJ1-6,TRBV6-1,TGTGCCAGCAGTGACTGGAAGTCGCTCCTATTCCACTTT,CASSDWKSLLFHF
-,TRBD1,TRBJ2-3,TRBV20-1,TGCAGTGCTGGAAGGGACAGGGATGACTGGACGCAGTATTTT,CSAGRDRDDWTQYF
few,-,TRBJ1-1,TRBV4-1,TGCGCCAGCAGCCAAATTAATCAGGGGCGGATTGGCACTGAAGCTTTCTTT,CASSQINQGRIGTEAFF
-,TRBD1,TRBJ2-6,TRBV20-1,TGCAGTGCTAGAGACAGGGGGCGCTTCTACGGGGCCAACGTCCTGACTTTC,CSARDRGRFYGANVLTF
-,-,TRBJ2-5,TRBV6-6,TGTGCCAGCAGTTACTCCCGGACTAATCCGGCCCAGTACTTC,CASSYSRTNPAQYF
few,TRBD1,TRBJ2-1,TRBV7-3,TGTGCCAGCAGCTTAAAGGACAGGGGTTTCAATGAGCAGTTCTTC,CASSLKDRGFNEQFF
few,TRBD2,TRBJ2-1,TRBV29-1,TGCAGCGTTGACGGGACTAGCGGGATAGAGAGCTCCTACAATGAGCAGTTCTTC,CSVDGTSGIESSYNEQFF